Here is one TCR beta chain with its context. As yet, its antigen is unknown. Germline trimming cut 2 bases from V and 8 bases from J; bases unmatched to any gene: 3. The CDR3 loop spans 13 amino acids. CDR1 is MNHEY, CDR2 SVGAGI, per germline. A multiplex PCR was run with 60 Vbeta primers and 13 Jbeta primers. Libraries were prepared by immunoSEQ multiplex PCR; TCRdb keeps only in-frame clonotypes and omits some of them. The profile shows about 250,000 clones, under 90% of them singletons. The donors comprised healthy bone marrow donors. This entry belongs to a study of cytomegalovirus exposure and HLA in healthy donors. Across the study: An earlier analysis identified 120 million or so unique TCR beta sequences in approximately 190 million T cells. Whole-study results and caveats: The study listed 150 to 200 cytomegalovirus-associated TCR beta chains. TCR beta sequences reportedly predicted the HLA-A and HLA-B alleles of most subjects accurately.

Sequencing input: PBMCs. The chain couples TRBV6-5 to TRBJ1-2; 9 bases agree with TRBD1. The receptor's source is a girl aged 2 to 9 in good health and CMV-seronegative. This chain's CDR3 is CASSYGTGRGYTF. CDR3 coding DNA: TGTGCCAGCAGTTACGGGACAGGGAGAGGCTACACCTTC.